This T cell receptor (beta chain) was captured by sequencing in a study of graft-versus-host responses after intestinal transplantation. Study-level background: Transplants given to recipients were multivisceral, liver-intestinal, or isolated intestinal.

The study, taken as a whole, reports: Early post-transplant HvG declines were associated with peak circulating GvH clone levels. Elevated graft-versus-host to host-versus-graft clonal ratios in allografts were recorded for patients with graft-donor T cell macrochimerism.

TCRdb's copy holds only in-frame clones and misses some; the assay was immunoSEQ multiplex PCR. The data contain some 90,000 clones, 85% to 95% of them singletons. The CDR3 is 15 residues long. V lost 0 bases and J 4 bases, leaving 11 bases between the germline ends. Germline CDR1 is PRHDT and CDR2 is FYEKMQ (reference sequence). As to this clone: Its specificity is unknown.

This chain connects TRBV13 to TRBJ2-3; D may be TRBD1 (5 bases). The sequence came from a human donor who received an intestinal transplant. This material consisted of unstimulated CD8+ T cells sorted from spleen or lymph node cells, taken before intestinal transplant. DNA of the CDR3: TGTGCCAGCAGCTTAGGGGTAGAAGGGGCAGATACGCAGTATTTT. It yields the protein CASSLGVEGADTQYF.